These 30 T cell receptor beta chains originate from one sample sequenced in a study of CD8+ T cells in alopecia areata (dated by TCRdb to 2016 to 2019). The treatment or condition label here, explained by the study, means: oral pan-JAK inhibitor, 5-10 mg twice daily. To prepare the library, the immunoSEQ multiplex PCR assay was applied. RNA was extracted from all samples and reverse transcribed into cDNA as template for TCR sequencing. The table was pulled from immuneACCESS by TCRdb, which kept in-frame rearrangements only. Such tables lose some clones; where checked, under half of the loss comes from unresolved V genes, and the rest has no known cause. In all, the sample holds some 170,000 clones, and 50% to 75% of those were seen once. The top ten clonotypes cover around 16% of the sample. Source: CD4+ T cells sorted from blood, taken at week 56, from a patient treated with tofacitinib. Every receptor here comes from a human donor with alopecia areata.

This clone turned up a few times. The gene calls are TRBV19 and TRBJ1-1; D gene uncertain. CDR1 and CDR2 (germline): LNHDA, SQIVND (reference sequence). The CDR3 covers 13 residues. V was clipped by 5 bases and J by 3 bases, with 10 bases between them. CDR3 nucleotide sequence: TGTGCCAGTAGTGAGGGAGTGGACACTGAAGCTTTCTTT. As protein: CASSEGVDTEAFF.

This clone was detected only a few times. Other DNA sequences in the sample encode the same CDR3. This chain connects TRBV10-3 to TRBJ2-3; 9 nucleotides align to TRBD2. CDR1 and CDR2 (germline): ENHRY, SYGVKD. V shed 0 bases and J 2 bases; nucleotides not matched to a gene: 3. The CDR3 runs to 16 residues. In DNA form, the CDR3 reads TGTGCCATCAGTGAGTCAAGCGGGGGGATCACAGATACGCAGTATTTT. This gives the protein CAISESSGGITDTQYF.

The rearrangement uses TRBV10-1 and TRBJ1-1; D is undetermined. The germline CDR1 and CDR2 sequences are WNHNN and SYGVQD (reference sequence). This CDR3 contains 12 residues. Trimming took 0 bases from V and 3 from J, leaving 2 bases between them. CDR3 bases: TGCGCCAGCAGTGAGTCGCACACTGAAGCTTTCTTT. Translation: CASSESHTEAFF.

The rearrangement links TRBV7-2 to TRBJ2-7; TRBD2 agrees at 10 bases. After removal of 11 bases from V and 2 bases from J, the junction contained 9 bases not matched to a gene. This CDR3 is 14 amino acids long. Germline values: CDR1 SGHTA, CDR2 FQGNSA. The CDR3 DNA sequence: TGTGCCTCCAGGGCTAGCGGGGGTGCCTACGAGCAGTACTTC. Translation: CASRASGGAYEQYF.

There are a few counts of this clone. The chain carries TRBV18 and TRBJ2-1; D unresolved. Per germline, CDR1 KGHSH and CDR2 LQKENI. CDR3 length: 12 residues. The V end lost 2 bases, the J end lost 7 bases, and 6 bases lay between the germline ends. The CDR3 reads CASSPSLNEQFF. In DNA, the CDR3 is TGTGCCAGCTCACCAAGCTTGAATGAGCAGTTCTTC.

CDR3 DNA: TGTGCCATCAGTGAGTCGACCGGGGAGACCCAGTACTTC. This encodes CAISESTGETQYF. The V call is TRBV10-3, the J call TRBJ2-5; D is ambiguous. The CDR3 has 13 residues. Deletions cut 0 bases from V and 5 bases from J, with 7 bases between. The germline V gene encodes CDR1 ENHRY and CDR2 SYGVKD.

This chain connects TRBV23-1 to TRBJ2-3, with D maybe TRBD1 (5 bases). TRBV23-1 qualifies as an ORF whose function is uncertain. The V end was cut by 7 bases, the J end by 0 bases, with 17 bases between. The CDR3 is 16 amino acids. The CDR3 DNA follows: TGCGCCAGCATTAACCCTGCCAGGGTGAGCACAGATACGCAGTATTTT. Encoded protein: CASINPARVSTDTQYF.

The chain carries TRBV5-1 and TRBJ2-1, with TRBD1 matching over 9 bases. Germline V gives CDR1 SGHRS, CDR2 YFSETQ. This CDR3 is built from 14 residues. Germline trimming cut 4 bases from V and 5 bases from J; bases unmatched to any gene: 4. Here the CDR3 reads CASSRTGANNEQFF. CDR3 sequence (DNA): TGCGCCAGCAGCCGGACAGGGGCGAACAATGAGCAGTTCTTC. Supplemented by reference TRBV5-1 and TRBJ2-1, the full variable domain reads KAGVTQTPRYLIKTRGQQVTLSCSPISGHRSVSWYQQTPGQGLQFLFEYFSETQRNKGNFPGRFSGRQFSNSRSEMNVSTLELGDSALYLCASSRTGANNEQFFGPGTRLTVL.

This clone appeared a few times. The chain combines TRBV6-1 with TRBJ1-5; unclear D gene. V was clipped by 6 bases and J by 6 bases, with 6 bases between them. The germline CDR1 and CDR2 sequences are MNHNS and SASEGT. The length of the CDR3 is 11 residues. The CDR3 sequence: CASRAGQPQHF. The CDR3 DNA reads TGTGCCAGCAGGGCGGGTCAGCCCCAGCATTTT.

This rearrangement joins TRBV4-1 to TRBJ2-2, with D unclear. Trimming removed 0 bases from V and 0 bases from J, with 5 bases in between. The germline V gene encodes CDR1 MGHRA and CDR2 YSYEKL. The CDR3 runs 15 residues. CDR3 sequence (DNA): TGCGCCAGCAGCCAAGATCAGGCGAACACCGGGGAGCTGTTTTTT. Translation: CASSQDQANTGELFF.

The gene calls are TRBV7-2 and TRBJ1-2; 8 nucleotides agree with TRBD1. V lost 2 bases, J lost 4 bases, and 9 bases stayed unmatched. The CDR3 sequence is 16 residues long. Germline V gene lookup returns CDR1 SGHTA and CDR2 FQGNSA. The DNA for the CDR3 is TGTGCCAGCAGCTTAACGGACAGGGCTAACACCTATGGCTACACCTTC. It translates to CASSLTDRANTYGYTF.

This chain joins TRBV28 and TRBJ2-7; perhaps TRBD1 as D (5 bases). Trimming left V 8 bases short and J 6 bases short, with 17 bases between. CDR3 length: 13 amino acids. In germline, CDR1 is MDHEN, CDR2 SYDVKM. CDR3 sequence: CASGHGDMSEQYF. CDR3 bases: TGTGCCAGCGGACATGGCGATATGAGCGAGCAGTACTTC.

The chain recombines TRBV15 with TRBJ2-5, with D unresolved. The CDR3 totals 13 residues. Germline V gene data show CDR1 as LNHNV and CDR2 as YYDKDF (reference sequence). V lost 3 bases and J lost 1, with 6 bases in between. Here the CDR3 reads CATSRDPQETQYF. CDR3 coding DNA: TGTGCCACCAGCAGGGACCCCCAAGAGACCCAGTACTTC.

The chain uses TRBV5-1 and TRBJ2-7, with 9 bases that match TRBD1. CDR1 SGHRS and CDR2 YFSETQ come from the germline V gene. V was clipped by 3 bases and J by 4 bases; unmatched bases: 5. The CDR3 length is 14 residues. CDR3 amino acids: CASSYDRGNYEQYF. CDR3 in DNA: TGCGCCAGCAGCTACGACAGGGGGAATTACGAGCAGTACTTC. Full variable domain (outside the CDR3, taken from reference TRBV5-1 and TRBJ2-7): KAGVTQTPRYLIKTRGQQVTLSCSPISGHRSVSWYQQTPGQGLQFLFEYFSETQRNKGNFPGRFSGRQFSNSRSEMNVSTLELGDSALYLCASSYDRGNYEQYFGPGTRLTVT.

This clone was seen once. The CDR3 nucleotides read TGTGCCACCAGCAGGGTTTCGGAGACCCAGTACTTC. Translated, it gives CATSRVSETQYF. V usage is TRBV15 and J usage is TRBJ2-5; D is unresolved. The CDR3 loop spans 12 amino acids. V was shortened by 3 bases and J by 5 bases, with 7 bases between the two germline ends. Looked up from germline, CDR1 is LNHNV and CDR2 is YYDKDF (reference sequence).

The sample holds many counts of this clone. Other DNA sequences within the sample encode an identical CDR3. V gene TRBV7-9 combines with J gene TRBJ2-2; no reliable D call. Germline values: CDR1 SEHNR, CDR2 FQNEAQ (reference sequence). The length of the CDR3 is 14 residues. V was shortened by 1 base and J by 2 bases, with 5 bases between the two germline ends. CDR3 DNA: TGTGCCAGCAGCTTAGGGGCTAACACCGGGGAGCTGTTTTTT. This codes for CASSLGANTGELFF.

This chain links TRBV20-1 with TRBJ2-3, with D perhaps being TRBD1 or TRBD2 (5 bases each). The CDR3 is made up of 11 amino acids. V was cut by 6 bases and J by 6 bases, with 10 bases left in between. Germline assignment: CDR1 DFQATT and CDR2 SNEGSKA (reference sequence). The CDR3 nucleotides are TGCAGTGCGAGATGGGGGGATACGCAGTATTTT. As protein: CSARWGDTQYF.

The V call is TRBV18, the J call TRBJ2-7; no firm D call. The CDR3 loop spans 11 amino acids. Germline CDR1 KGHSH, CDR2 LQKENI. V was trimmed by 2 bases and J by 5 bases, leaving 4 bases between them. In nucleotides, the CDR3 is TGTGCCAGCTCACCAGCCCACGAGCAGTACTTC. This gives the protein CASSPAHEQYF.

The chain is built from TRBV29-1 and TRBJ2-3; 8 nucleotides align to TRBD2. The CDR3 covers 13 residues. Trimming at V came to 1 base and at J to 6 bases, leaving 3 bases not matched to a gene. Germline values: CDR1 SQVTM, CDR2 ANQGSEA. CDR3 bases: TGCAGCGTTGAAGGCCCTAGCGGGGATACGCAGTATTTT. It is translated as CSVEGPSGDTQYF.

This clone was detected only a few times. The rearrangement uses TRBV29-1 and TRBJ1-2; D is possibly TRBD1 (5 bases). Trimming took 6 bases from V and 4 from J, leaving 12 bases between them. The V gene's germline CDR1 is SQVTM and CDR2 ANQGSEA. This CDR3 comprises 12 residues. The CDR3 nucleotides are TGCAGCGTCCAGGACGGGACCTATGGCTACACCTTC. This encodes CSVQDGTYGYTF.

The rearrangement links TRBV9 to TRBJ2-5, with D perhaps matching TRBD2 (6 bases). Germline V gene data show CDR1 as SGDLS and CDR2 as YYNGEE. Trimming removed 7 bases at V and 2 bases at J, with 12 bases between. CDR3 length: 13 residues. The CDR3 here is CASGRMGQETQYF. The CDR3 DNA reads as TGTGCCAGCGGGAGGATGGGGCAAGAGACCCAGTACTTC.

The chain combines TRBV5-1 with TRBJ1-2, with 10 bases identical to TRBD1. Germline V gene sequence: CDR1 SGHRS, CDR2 YFSETQ. The CDR3 is 14 amino acids. Trimming cost V 0 bases and J 4 bases; bases outside gene matches: 0. CDR3 nucleotides: TGCGCCAGCAGCTTGGGACAGGGGGCCTATGGCTACACCTTC. Translation gives CASSLGQGAYGYTF. Supplemented by reference TRBV5-1 and TRBJ1-2, the full variable domain reads KAGVTQTPRYLIKTRGQQVTLSCSPISGHRSVSWYQQTPGQGLQFLFEYFSETQRNKGNFPGRFSGRQFSNSRSEMNVSTLELGDSALYLCASSLGQGAYGYTFGSGTRLTVV.

The gene calls are TRBV11-2 and TRBJ2-5; 7 nucleotides agree with TRBD1. Germline CDR1 and CDR2: SGHAT and FQNNGV. The trim removed 3 bases at V and 5 bases at J, leaving 9 bases unmatched. The CDR3 extends over 15 amino acids. The CDR3 protein is CASSLGTDLRETQYF. The CDR3 DNA sequence: TGTGCCAGCAGCTTGGGGACAGACCTTCGGGAGACCCAGTACTTC.

This clone was counted once. The chain joins TRBV10-3 to TRBJ2-6, with 11 positions matching TRBD1. The CDR3 sequence is 17 residues long. V gave up 6 bases and J gave up 0 bases; unmatched junction bases: 4. The germline V gene encodes CDR1 ENHRY and CDR2 SYGVKD. CDR3 DNA: TGTGCCATCAGCTGGGGACAGGGGGACTCTGGGGCCAACGTCCTGACTTTC. As protein: CAISWGQGDSGANVLTF.

The rearrangement uses TRBV5-4 and TRBJ1-1; weak D call: TRBD1 (5 bases). V was clipped by 0 bases and J by 2 bases, with 8 bases between them. The CDR3 has 14 amino acids. The germline gives CDR1 SGHNT, CDR2 YYREEE (reference sequence). The CDR3 nucleotides are TGTGCCAGCAGCTTGGCCGGGGGAAACACTGAAGCTTTCTTT. This codes for CASSLAGGNTEAFF.

The chain has TRBV7-2 and TRBJ2-5; D is unclear. This CDR3 comprises 14 residues. Per germline, CDR1 SGHTA and CDR2 FQGNSA. Deletions cut 5 bases from V and 2 bases from J, with 12 bases between. In DNA, the CDR3 is TGTGCCAGCAGCCACCCAATAAGACAAGAGACCCAGTACTTC. Protein sequence: CASSHPIRQETQYF.

A few counts support this clone. The chain is built from TRBV30 and TRBJ1-2; D perhaps matches TRBD1 (6 bases). The V and J ends lost 3 bases and 2 bases respectively, with 13 bases between them. The germline V gene has CDR1 GTSNPN and CDR2 SVGIG (reference sequence). The CDR3 is 14 residues long. In DNA form, the CDR3 reads TGTGCCTGGAGGCCTCTCGGACAGAACTATGGCTACACCTTC. This gives the protein CAWRPLGQNYGYTF. Drawing the rest from reference TRBV30 and TRBJ1-2, the complete variable domain is SQTIHQWPATLVQPVGSPLSLECTVEGTSNPNLYWYRQAAGRGLQLLFYSVGIGQISSEVPQNLSASRPQDRQFILSSKKLLLSDSGFYLCAWRPLGQNYGYTFGSGTRLTVV.

The genes are TRBV20-1 and TRBJ2-5; D gene ambiguous. CDR3 size: 11 residues. V gave up 3 bases and J gave up 4 bases, with 6 bases separating them. CDR1 and CDR2 (germline): DFQATT, SNEGSKA (reference sequence). The CDR3 region has the DNA TGCAGTGCTAGTTTGGGAGAGACCCAGTACTTC. It encodes CSASLGETQYF.

This clone has a handful of counts. The gene calls are TRBV5-1 and TRBJ2-3; D is possibly TRBD1 (5 bases). Germline lookup yields CDR1 SGHRS and CDR2 YFSETQ. This CDR3 spans 15 amino acids. V was shortened by 7 bases and J by 2 bases, with 17 bases between the two germline ends. CDR3 DNA sequence: TGCGCCAGCCAGCCGACAGTTGTAGCCACAGATACGCAGTATTTT. Its translation: CASQPTVVATDTQYF.

This clone was observed a single time. The V and J genes are TRBV10-3 and TRBJ2-3; the D call may be TRBD1 or TRBD2 (5 bases each). Trimming stripped 6 bases from V and 4 bases from J, with 17 bases between. Per germline, CDR1 ENHRY and CDR2 SYGVKD. The CDR3 contains 15 residues. The CDR3 region is CAIRSGTLSSDTQYF. CDR3 nucleotide sequence: TGTGCCATCAGGTCGGGGACCCTGTCCTCAGATACGCAGTATTTT.